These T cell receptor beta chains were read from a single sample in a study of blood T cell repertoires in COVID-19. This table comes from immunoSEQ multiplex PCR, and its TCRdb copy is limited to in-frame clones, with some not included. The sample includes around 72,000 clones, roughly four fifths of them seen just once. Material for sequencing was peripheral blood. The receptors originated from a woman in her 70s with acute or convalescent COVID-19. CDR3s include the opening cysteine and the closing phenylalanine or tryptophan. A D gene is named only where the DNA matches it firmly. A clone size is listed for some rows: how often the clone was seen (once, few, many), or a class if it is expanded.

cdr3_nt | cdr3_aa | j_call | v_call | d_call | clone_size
TGTGCCATTAGACCGGACAAAAACTATGGCTACACCTTC | CAIRPDKNYGYTF | TRBJ1-2 | TRBV2 | NA | once
TGTGCTAGTGGTTTGGAGGCAGGGAACTTCTATGGCTACACCTTC | CASGLEAGNFYGYTF | TRBJ1-2 | TRBV12-5 | NA | NA
TGTGCCAGCTCACCTACAAGGGAGGGGAGAGGCTACACCTTC | CASSPTREGRGYTF | TRBJ1-2 | TRBV18 | NA | NA
TGTGCCAGCAGCCATACCGGGACAGGGCCCTACGAGCAGTACTTC | CASSHTGTGPYEQYF | TRBJ2-7 | TRBV7-3 | TRBD1 | NA
TGTGCCGCCAAAGTAGCGGGAGCCGCTGATACGCAGTATTTT | CAAKVAGAADTQYF | TRBJ2-3 | TRBV5-8 | TRBD2 | few
TGTGCCAGCAGCCCAGGGGGTCCTAATGAAAAACTGTTTTTT | CASSPGGPNEKLFF | TRBJ1-4 | TRBV7-2 | TRBD1 | few
TGTGCCAGCAGTTTGGAGTGGAGCAATCAGCCCCAGCATTTT | CASSLEWSNQPQHF | TRBJ1-5 | TRBV28 | NA | few
TGTGCCAGCAGACCCCCGCACGACAGGGACCCCGGGGAGCTGTTTTTT | CASRPPHDRDPGELFF | TRBJ2-2 | TRBV28 | TRBD1 | NA
TGCGCCAGCAGCTTGGGACAGGGCCTAGCCAAAAACATTCAGTACTTC | CASSLGQGLAKNIQYF | TRBJ2-4 | TRBV5-1 | TRBD1 | NA
TGTGCCAGCTCCCCCAGATCTCTCATGAACACTGAAGCTTTCTTT | CASSPRSLMNTEAFF | TRBJ1-1 | TRBV27 | NA | NA
TGTGCCACCAGTGGTTCGACGGAGTATAATCAGCCCCAGCATTTT | CATSGSTEYNQPQHF | TRBJ1-5 | TRBV24-1 | NA | NA
TGCAGCGTTGAAAGAGGGCGACAGGGTACTCGGGGAAACACCATATATTTT | CSVERGRQGTRGNTIYF | TRBJ1-3 | TRBV29-1 | TRBD1 | NA
TGCGCCAGCAGTGACCCCTCAGGAGGGACCCCCTACGAGCAGTACTTC | CASSDPSGGTPYEQYF | TRBJ2-7 | TRBV10-1 | NA | NA
TGTGCCAGCAGGGATCAAACCGGGACACCCTACGAGCAGTACTTC | CASRDQTGTPYEQYF | TRBJ2-7 | TRBV28 | NA | NA
TGTGCCAGCACGCCGGGACAGGGGAACAACGAGCAGTACTTC | CASTPGQGNNEQYF | TRBJ2-7 | TRBV27 | TRBD1 | NA
TGCGCCAGCAGCTTAATCCCAGGGGAACAGCCCCAGCATTTT | CASSLIPGEQPQHF | TRBJ1-5 | TRBV5-1 | NA | NA
TGTGCCAGCAGGCGACAGCGCGACGGGGAGCTGTTTTTT | CASRRQRDGELFF | TRBJ2-2 | TRBV2 | NA | few
TGTGCCAGCAGGGGGGGGCTCAGCACAGATACGCAGTATTTT | CASRGGLSTDTQYF | TRBJ2-3 | TRBV5-4 | NA | NA
TGCGCCAGCAGCTCAGCAAAGGACAGGCGAGACTATGGCTACACCTTC | CASSSAKDRRDYGYTF | TRBJ1-2 | TRBV5-1 | TRBD1 | NA
TGTGCCAGCAGTTACAGGGGGCGGGGGCAGCCCCAGCATTTT | CASSYRGRGQPQHF | TRBJ1-5 | TRBV28 | TRBD1 | NA
TGTGCCAGCAGTCAGGGACTAGCGGTAGAGCAGTACTTC | CASSQGLAVEQYF | TRBJ2-7 | TRBV12-3/TRBV12-4 | TRBD2 | NA
TGTGCCAGCAGCTTAGCTGGACAGGGGAATAAGCAGTTCTTC | CASSLAGQGNKQFF | TRBJ2-1 | TRBV11-3 | TRBD1 | once
TGTGCCGGAACTAGCGGCTTCACCTACGAGCAGTACTTC | CAGTSGFTYEQYF | TRBJ2-7 | TRBV2 | TRBD2 | NA
TGTGCCAGCAGTTCCATAGCGGCAACCCAAGAGACCCAGTACTTC | CASSSIAATQETQYF | TRBJ2-5 | TRBV6-2/TRBV6-3 | NA | NA
TGTGCCAGCAGCTTACAGGGCTGGGCTGGAAACACCATATATTTT | CASSLQGWAGNTIYF | TRBJ1-3 | TRBV5-4 | NA | NA
TGTGCCAGCACCCTGGACAGAGCGCCCAATCAGCCCCAGCATTTT | CASTLDRAPNQPQHF | TRBJ1-5 | TRBV6-6 | NA | NA
TGTGCCAGCTCACCACGACAGGGCAATCAGCCCCAGCATTTT | CASSPRQGNQPQHF | TRBJ1-5 | TRBV18 | NA | few
TGTGCCAGCAGTCAGCGAACAACTAATGAAAAACTGTTTTTT | CASSQRTTNEKLFF | TRBJ1-4 | TRBV11-3 | NA | NA
TGTGCCAGCAGCCAAGTTTCCAGCGGGACCGGAGAGACCCAGTACTTC | CASSQVSSGTGETQYF | TRBJ2-5 | TRBV4-2 | TRBD2 | NA
TGTGCCAGCAGTTTAGCCTCAGGGGGCGCCTACGAGCAGTACTTC | CASSLASGGAYEQYF | TRBJ2-7 | TRBV28 | TRBD1 | once
TGTGCCAGTAAAGGCCTCGCTAGCGGGAGAAATGAGCAGTTCTTC | CASKGLASGRNEQFF | TRBJ2-1 | TRBV19 | TRBD2 | once
TGCGCCAGCAGCCAAGTAAATCTAGTCTCCTACAATGAGCAGTTCTTC | CASSQVNLVSYNEQFF | TRBJ2-1 | TRBV4-1 | NA | few
TGTGCCAGCAGCTTGGTTATGGCAGGGAGGACTGAAGCTTTCTTT | CASSLVMAGRTEAFF | TRBJ1-1 | TRBV5-4 | NA | NA
TGTGCCAGCAGCCAAGAGTTGCGGTACCGCACAGATACGCAGTATTTT | CASSQELRYRTDTQYF | TRBJ2-3 | TRBV3-1/TRBV3-2 | NA | NA
TGTGCCAGCAGTGAAATTCAAAATGGCTACACCTTC | CASSEIQNGYTF | TRBJ1-2 | TRBV2 | NA | NA
TGTGCCAGCAGCCAGGACAGGGGTGGCTCACCCCTCCACTTT | CASSQDRGGSPLHF | TRBJ1-6 | TRBV3-1/TRBV3-2 | TRBD1 | once
TGCGCCAGCAGCTTGGAAGGGGTCCGGCATGGAAACACCATATATTTT | CASSLEGVRHGNTIYF | TRBJ1-3 | TRBV5-1 | NA | many
TGTGCCAGCAGCCGGGACAGGGGAAATTCACCCCTCCACTTT | CASSRDRGNSPLHF | TRBJ1-6 | TRBV28 | TRBD1 | NA
TGTGCCAGCAGCCAAGATCGGCGGCCTGGAGGGTATGGCTACACCTTC | CASSQDRRPGGYGYTF | TRBJ1-2 | TRBV3-1/TRBV3-2 | NA | NA
TGTGCCAGCAGGGAGACAGGGGGCTTTCTTCATTTT | CASRETGGFLHF | TRBJ1-5 | TRBV12-3/TRBV12-4 | TRBD1 | NA
TGCGCCAGCAGTGAGTGGGGCGGGGTGAACACCGGGGAGCTGTTTTTT | CASSEWGGVNTGELFF | TRBJ2-2 | TRBV10-2 | NA | NA
TGTGCCAGCAGCCTTTTAGGGGACAGGGGAGCCAAAAACATTCAGTACTTC | CASSLLGDRGAKNIQYF | TRBJ2-4 | TRBV14 | TRBD1 | few